This T cell receptor (beta chain) was profiled in a study of OX40 agonist ivuxolimab in advanced cancers. Across the study: Patients in dose escalation had liver, melanoma, kidney or head and neck cancers. Of mixed ages from 23 to 79 and averaging roughly 64 years, the group was roughly 85% male.

Comment on this clone: The antigen is not known.

Study-wide results and caveats: On average, CD8+ T cells showed a greater number of expanded clones than CD4+.

TCRdb's table, derived via immunoSEQ multiplex PCR, lists solely in-frame clones and lacks some. The sample holds about 35,000 clones, about four fifths seen once. The sequencing here drew on CD4+ or CD8+ T cells sorted from blood, taken in a trial of the OX40 agonist ivuxolimab. This clonotype originated in an adult with an advanced solid tumor such as melanoma, head and neck, liver or kidney cancer.

The DNA for the CDR3 is TGTGCCAGCAGCTCATCCCGGACAGGGGTCGAGACCCAGTACTTC. Translation: CASSSSRTGVETQYF. V gene TRBV5-4 combines with J gene TRBJ2-5, with 9 bases fitting TRBD1. Losses at the gene ends were 3 bases for V and 5 bases for J; bases not matched to a gene: 8. The CDR3 consists of 15 residues. Germline V gene lookup returns CDR1 SGHNT and CDR2 YYREEE (reference sequence).